This T cell receptor beta chain was sequenced for a study of long-term antiretroviral therapy in people with HIV. At least one PBMC sample before ART and at least two after were required. Each sample contained about 0.85-11 million cryopreserved PBMC, thawed before DNA extraction. immunoSEQ v3.0 was run at survey level. Clones were sequenced by immunoSEQ multiplex PCR, and TCRdb holds only the in-frame ones, with some missing. The repertoire includes roughly 40,000 clones, less than 95% of them detected once, and approximately 2% sits in the top ten. Details on this clone: Its matching antigen is unknown.

General study points: Dating from about 2004 to 2018, the blood was possibly obtained under older ART regimens. ART was followed by higher diversity that remained below transplant donor controls.

The CDR3 contains 13 residues. Germline CDR1 reads ENHRY; CDR2 reads SYGVKD. The ends were cut back, 2 bases at V and 5 bases at J, with 9 bases in the middle. The sequence came from a man between 25 and 39 years old with HIV. The source material was unsorted PBMCs, sampled around 9 years after starting antiretroviral therapy. The J gene is TRBJ2-5, the V gene TRBV10-3; D perhaps matches TRBD2 (5 bases). CDR3 in DNA: TGTGCCATCAGTGAGGCCAGCGGTGAGACCCAGTACTTC. Translating gives CAISEASGETQYF.